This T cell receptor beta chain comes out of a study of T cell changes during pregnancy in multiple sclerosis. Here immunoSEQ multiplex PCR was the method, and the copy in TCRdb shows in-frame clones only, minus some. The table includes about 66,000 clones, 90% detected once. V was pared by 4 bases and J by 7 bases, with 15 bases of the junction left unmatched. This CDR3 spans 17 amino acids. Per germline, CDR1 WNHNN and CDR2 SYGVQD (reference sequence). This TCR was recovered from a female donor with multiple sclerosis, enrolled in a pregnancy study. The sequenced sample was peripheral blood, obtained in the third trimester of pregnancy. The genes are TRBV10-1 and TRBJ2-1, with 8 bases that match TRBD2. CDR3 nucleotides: TGCGCCAGCAGTGGTGGTAGCGGGACCCCAGGGAGGAATGAGCAGTTCTTC. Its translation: CASSGGSGTPGRNEQFF.